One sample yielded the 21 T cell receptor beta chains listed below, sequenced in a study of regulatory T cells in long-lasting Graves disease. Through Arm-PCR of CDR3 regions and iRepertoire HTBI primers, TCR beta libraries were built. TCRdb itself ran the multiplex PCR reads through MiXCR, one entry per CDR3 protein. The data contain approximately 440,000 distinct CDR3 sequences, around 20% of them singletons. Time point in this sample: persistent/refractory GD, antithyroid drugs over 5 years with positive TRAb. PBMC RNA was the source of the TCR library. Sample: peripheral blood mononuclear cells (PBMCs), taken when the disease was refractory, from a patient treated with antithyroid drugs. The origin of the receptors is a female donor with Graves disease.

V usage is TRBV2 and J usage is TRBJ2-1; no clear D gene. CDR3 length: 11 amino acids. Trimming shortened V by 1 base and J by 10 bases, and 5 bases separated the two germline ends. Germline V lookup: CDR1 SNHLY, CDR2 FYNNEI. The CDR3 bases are TGTGCCAGCAGTGAAGGAAACGAGCAGTTCTTC. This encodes CASSEGNEQFF.

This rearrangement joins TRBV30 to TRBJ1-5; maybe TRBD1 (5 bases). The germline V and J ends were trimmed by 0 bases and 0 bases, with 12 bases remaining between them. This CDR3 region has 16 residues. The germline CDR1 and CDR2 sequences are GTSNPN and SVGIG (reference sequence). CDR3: CAWSVPGVVSNQPQHF. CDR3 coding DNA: TGTGCCTGGAGTGTACCGGGGGTGGTTAGCAATCAGCCCCAGCATTTT. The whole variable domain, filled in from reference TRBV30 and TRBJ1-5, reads SQTIHQWPATLVQPVGSPLSLECTVEGTSNPNLYWYRQAAGRGLQLLFYSVGIGQISSEVPQNLSASRPQDRQFILSSKKLLLSDSGFYLCAWSVPGVVSNQPQHFGDGTRLSIL.

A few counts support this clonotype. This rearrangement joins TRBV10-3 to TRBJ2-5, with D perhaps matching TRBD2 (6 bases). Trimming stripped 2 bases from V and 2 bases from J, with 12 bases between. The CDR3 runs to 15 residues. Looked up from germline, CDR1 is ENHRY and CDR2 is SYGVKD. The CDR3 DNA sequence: TGTGCCATCAGTGAGCACGGTGGGGGGCAAGAGACCCAGTACTTC. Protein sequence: CAISEHGGGQETQYF.

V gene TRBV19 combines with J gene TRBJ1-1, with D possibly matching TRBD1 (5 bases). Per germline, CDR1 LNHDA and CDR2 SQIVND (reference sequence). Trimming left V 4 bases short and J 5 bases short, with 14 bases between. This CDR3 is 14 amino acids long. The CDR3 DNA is TGTGCCAGTAGTACCCTTTCGGCAGGGACTGAAGCTTTCTTT. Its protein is CASSTLSAGTEAFF.

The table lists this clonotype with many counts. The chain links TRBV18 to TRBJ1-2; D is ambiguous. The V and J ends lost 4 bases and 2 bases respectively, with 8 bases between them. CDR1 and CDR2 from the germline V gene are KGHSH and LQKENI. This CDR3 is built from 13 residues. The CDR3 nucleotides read TGTGCCAGCTCACTACGGGAGAACTATGGCTACACCTTC. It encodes CASSLRENYGYTF.

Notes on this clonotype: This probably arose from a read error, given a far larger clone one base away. CDR3 bases: TGTGCCAGCAGCCGCGACCCGGGACAGGCGGGTGGAAAACTGTTTTTT. Encoded protein: CASSRDPGQAGGKLFF. The chain joins TRBV7-3 to TRBJ1-4, with 8 bases that match TRBD1. This CDR3 has 16 residues. The ends lost 5 bases at V and 10 bases at J; junction bases unmatched: 15. Per germline, CDR1 SGHTA and CDR2 FQGTGA. Using reference TRBV7-3 and TRBJ1-4 for the parts outside the CDR3, the full variable domain is GAGVSQTPSNKVTEKGKYVELRCDPISGHTALYWYRQSLGQGPEFLIYFQGTGAADDSGLPNDRFFAVRPEGSVSTLKIQRTERGDSAVYLCASSRDPGQAGGKLFFGSGTQLSVL.

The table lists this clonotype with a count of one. The CDR3 reads CSARDSRAVSSYEQYF. The CDR3 DNA reads TGCAGTGCTAGAGATTCCCGGGCTGTAAGCTCCTACGAGCAGTACTTC. The chain uses TRBV20-1 and TRBJ2-7; D is uncertain. Germline V gene sequence: CDR1 DFQATT, CDR2 SNEGSKA (reference sequence). V gave up 0 bases and J gave up 0 bases, with 15 bases separating them. The CDR3 spans 16 residues.

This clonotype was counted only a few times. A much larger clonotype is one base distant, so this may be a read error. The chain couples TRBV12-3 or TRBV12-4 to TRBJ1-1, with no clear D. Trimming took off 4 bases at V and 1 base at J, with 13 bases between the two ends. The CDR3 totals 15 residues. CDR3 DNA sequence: TGTGCCAGCAGTTCTTACGAGGGTACGAACACTGAAGCTTTCTTT. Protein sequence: CASSSYEGTNTEAFF.

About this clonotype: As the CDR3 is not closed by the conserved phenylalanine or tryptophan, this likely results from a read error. The CDR3 is CASSPTSGSSYEQYL. CDR3 sequence (DNA): TGTGCCAGCAGCCCGACTAGCGGGAGCTCCTACGAGCAGTACCTC. V usage is TRBV2 and J usage is TRBJ2-7; the match to TRBD2 covers 12 bases. This CDR3 comprises 15 residues. Germline CDR1 is SNHLY and CDR2 is FYNNEI. Germline trimming cut 6 bases from V and 0 bases from J; bases unmatched to any gene: 3.

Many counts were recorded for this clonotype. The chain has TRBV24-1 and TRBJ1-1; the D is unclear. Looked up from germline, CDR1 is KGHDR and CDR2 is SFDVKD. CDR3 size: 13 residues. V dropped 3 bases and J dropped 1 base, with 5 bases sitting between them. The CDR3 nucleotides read TGTGCCACCAGTGATAGTTGGAACACTGAAGCTTTCTTT. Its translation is CATSDSWNTEAFF.

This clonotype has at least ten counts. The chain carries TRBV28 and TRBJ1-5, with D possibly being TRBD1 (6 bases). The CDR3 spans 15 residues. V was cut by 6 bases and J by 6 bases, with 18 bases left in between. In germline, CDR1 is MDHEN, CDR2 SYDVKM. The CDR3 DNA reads TGTGCCAGCAGCTCTCTCGGACAGAGGGGTCAGCCCCAGCATTTT. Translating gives CASSSLGQRGQPQHF.

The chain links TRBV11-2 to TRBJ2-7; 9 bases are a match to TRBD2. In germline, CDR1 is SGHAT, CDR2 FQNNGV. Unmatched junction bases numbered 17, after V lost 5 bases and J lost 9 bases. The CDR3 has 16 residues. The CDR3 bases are TGTGCCAGCAGCCCTGGGACTAGCAGGTTCCTACGATGGCAGTACTTC. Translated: CASSPGTSRFLRWQYF.

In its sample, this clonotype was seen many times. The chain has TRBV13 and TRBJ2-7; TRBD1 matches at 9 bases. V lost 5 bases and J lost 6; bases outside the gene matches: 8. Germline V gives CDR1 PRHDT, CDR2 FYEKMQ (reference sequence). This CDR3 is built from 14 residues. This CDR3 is CASSPQGARSEQYF. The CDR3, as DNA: TGTGCCAGCAGCCCACAGGGGGCGCGTTCCGAGCAGTACTTC.

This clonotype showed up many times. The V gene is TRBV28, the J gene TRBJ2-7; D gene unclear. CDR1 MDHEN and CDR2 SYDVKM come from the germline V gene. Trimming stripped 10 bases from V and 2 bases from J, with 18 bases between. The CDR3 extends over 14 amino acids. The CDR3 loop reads CATKNRPPTYEQYF. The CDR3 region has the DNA TGTGCCACCAAAAACCGGCCACCGACCTACGAGCAGTACTTC.

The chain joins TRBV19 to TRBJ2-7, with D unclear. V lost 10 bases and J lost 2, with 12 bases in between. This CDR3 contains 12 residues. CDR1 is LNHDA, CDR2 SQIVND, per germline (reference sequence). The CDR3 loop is CATTNRAYEQYF. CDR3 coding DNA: TGTGCCACCACGAACAGAGCCTACGAGCAGTACTTC.

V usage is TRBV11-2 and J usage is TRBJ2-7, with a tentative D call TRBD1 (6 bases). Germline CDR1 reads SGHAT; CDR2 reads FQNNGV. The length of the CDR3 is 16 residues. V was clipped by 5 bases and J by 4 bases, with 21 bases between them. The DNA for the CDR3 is TGTGCCAGCAGCCTGGGAATGGGACAATGGGTATACGAGCAGTACTTC. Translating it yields CASSLGMGQWVYEQYF.

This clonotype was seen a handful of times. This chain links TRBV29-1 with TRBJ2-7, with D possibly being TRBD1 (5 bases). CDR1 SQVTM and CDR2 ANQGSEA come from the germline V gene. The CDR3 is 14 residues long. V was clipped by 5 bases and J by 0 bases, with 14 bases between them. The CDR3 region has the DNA TGCAGCGTTACCGGACACGGTCACTCCTACGAGCAGTACTTC. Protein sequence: CSVTGHGHSYEQYF.

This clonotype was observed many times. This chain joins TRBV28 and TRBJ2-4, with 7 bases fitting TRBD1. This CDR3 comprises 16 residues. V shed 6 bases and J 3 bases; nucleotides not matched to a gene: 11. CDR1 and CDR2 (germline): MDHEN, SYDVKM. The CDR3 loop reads CASSVTGVGGKNIQYF. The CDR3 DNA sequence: TGTGCCAGCAGCGTTACAGGGGTTGGCGGCAAAAACATTCAGTACTTC.

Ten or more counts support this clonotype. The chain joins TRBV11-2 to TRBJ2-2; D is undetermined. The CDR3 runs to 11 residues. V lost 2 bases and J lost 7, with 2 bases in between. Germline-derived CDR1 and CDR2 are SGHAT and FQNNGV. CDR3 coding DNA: TGTGCCAGCAGCTTAATCGGGGAGCTGTTTTTT. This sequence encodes CASSLIGELFF.

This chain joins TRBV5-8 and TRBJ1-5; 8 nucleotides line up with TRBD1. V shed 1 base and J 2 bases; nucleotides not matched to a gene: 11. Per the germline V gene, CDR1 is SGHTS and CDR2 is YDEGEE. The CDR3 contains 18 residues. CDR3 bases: TGTGCCAGCAGCTTGACCGGACAGGGAAGGAAAGGCAATCAGCCCCAGCATTTT. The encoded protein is CASSLTGQGRKGNQPQHF.

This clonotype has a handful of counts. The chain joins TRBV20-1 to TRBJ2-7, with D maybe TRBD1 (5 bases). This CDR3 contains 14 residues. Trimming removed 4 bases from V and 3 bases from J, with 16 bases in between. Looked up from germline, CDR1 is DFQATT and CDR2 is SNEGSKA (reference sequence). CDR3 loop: CSANPTTDNYEQYF. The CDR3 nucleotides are TGCAGTGCTAACCCAACGACAGATAACTACGAGCAGTACTTC.